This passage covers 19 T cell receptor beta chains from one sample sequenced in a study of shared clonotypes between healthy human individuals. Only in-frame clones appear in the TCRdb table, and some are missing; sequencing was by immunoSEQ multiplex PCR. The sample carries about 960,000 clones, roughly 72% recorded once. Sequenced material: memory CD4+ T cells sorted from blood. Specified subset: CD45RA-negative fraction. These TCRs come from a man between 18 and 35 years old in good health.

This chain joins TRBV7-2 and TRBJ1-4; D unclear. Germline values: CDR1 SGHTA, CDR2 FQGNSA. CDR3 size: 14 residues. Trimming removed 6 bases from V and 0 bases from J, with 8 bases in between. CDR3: CASREGSTNEKLFF. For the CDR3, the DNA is TGTGCCAGCAGAGAAGGGTCAACTAATGAAAAACTGTTTTTT.

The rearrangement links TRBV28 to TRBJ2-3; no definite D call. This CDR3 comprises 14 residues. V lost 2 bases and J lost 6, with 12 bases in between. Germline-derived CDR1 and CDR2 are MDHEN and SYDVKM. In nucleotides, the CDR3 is TGTGCCAGCAGTTTAAGCACTACGTTGGATACGCAGTATTTT. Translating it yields CASSLSTTLDTQYF.

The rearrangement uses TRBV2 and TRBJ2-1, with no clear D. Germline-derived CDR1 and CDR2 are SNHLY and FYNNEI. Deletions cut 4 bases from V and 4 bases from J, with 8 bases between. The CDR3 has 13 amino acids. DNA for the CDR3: TGTGCCAGCAGTGTACAGATATACAATGAGCAGTTCTTC. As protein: CASSVQIYNEQFF.

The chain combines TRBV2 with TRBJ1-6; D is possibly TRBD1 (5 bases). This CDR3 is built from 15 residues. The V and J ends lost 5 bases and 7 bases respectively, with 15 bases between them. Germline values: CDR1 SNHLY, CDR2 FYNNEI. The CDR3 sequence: CASSLETVENSPLHF. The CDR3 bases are TGTGCCAGCAGTCTGGAGACAGTGGAGAATTCACCCCTCCACTTT.

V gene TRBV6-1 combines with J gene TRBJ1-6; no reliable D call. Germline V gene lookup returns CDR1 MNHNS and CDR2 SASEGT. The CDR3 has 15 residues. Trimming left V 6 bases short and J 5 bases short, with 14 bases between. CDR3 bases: TGTGCCAGCAGCTCCTGGGAGAGCAATAATTCACCCCTCCACTTT. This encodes CASSSWESNNSPLHF.

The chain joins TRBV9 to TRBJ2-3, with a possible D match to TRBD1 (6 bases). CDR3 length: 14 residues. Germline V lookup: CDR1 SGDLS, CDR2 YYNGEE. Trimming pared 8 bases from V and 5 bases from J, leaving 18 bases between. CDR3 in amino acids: CASSVQGQGDTQYF. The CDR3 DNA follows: TGTGCCAGTTCCGTGCAGGGGCAGGGAGATACGCAGTATTTT. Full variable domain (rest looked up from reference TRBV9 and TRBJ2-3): DSGVTQTPKHLITATGQRVTLRCSPRSGDLSVYWYQQSLDQGLQFLIQYYNGEERAKGNILERFSAQQFPDLHSELNLSSLELGDSALYFCASSVQGQGDTQYFGPGTRLTVL.

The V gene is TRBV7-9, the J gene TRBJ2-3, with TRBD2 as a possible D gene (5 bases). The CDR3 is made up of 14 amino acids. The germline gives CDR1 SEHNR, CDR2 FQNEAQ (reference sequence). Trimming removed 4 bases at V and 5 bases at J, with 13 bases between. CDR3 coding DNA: TGTGCCAGCAGCTCGACGCTAGCTAAAGATACGCAGTATTTT. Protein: CASSSTLAKDTQYF.

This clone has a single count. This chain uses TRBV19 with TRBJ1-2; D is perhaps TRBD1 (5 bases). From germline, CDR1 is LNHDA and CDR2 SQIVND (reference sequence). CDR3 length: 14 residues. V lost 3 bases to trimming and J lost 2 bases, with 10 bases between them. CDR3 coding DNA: TGTGCCAGTAGTATGGGGGATCTCAACTATGGCTACACCTTC. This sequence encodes CASSMGDLNYGYTF.

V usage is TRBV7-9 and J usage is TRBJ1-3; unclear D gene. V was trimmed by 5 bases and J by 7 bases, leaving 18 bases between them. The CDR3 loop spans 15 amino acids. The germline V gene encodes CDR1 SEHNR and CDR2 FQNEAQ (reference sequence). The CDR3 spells CASSLTRESLNTIYF. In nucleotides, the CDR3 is TGTGCCAGCAGCCTAACCCGGGAATCTTTGAACACCATATATTTT.

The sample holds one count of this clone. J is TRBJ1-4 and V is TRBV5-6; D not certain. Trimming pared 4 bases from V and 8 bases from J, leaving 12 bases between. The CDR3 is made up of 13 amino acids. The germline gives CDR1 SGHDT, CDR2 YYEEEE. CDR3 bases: TGTGCCAGCAGCCCCCAAGGAGAGGAAAAACTGTTTTTT. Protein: CASSPQGEEKLFF.

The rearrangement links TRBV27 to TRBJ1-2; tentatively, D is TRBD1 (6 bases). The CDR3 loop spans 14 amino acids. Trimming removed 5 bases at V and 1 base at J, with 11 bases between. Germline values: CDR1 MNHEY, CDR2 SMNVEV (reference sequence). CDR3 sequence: CASSKQGYNYGYTF. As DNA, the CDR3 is TGTGCCAGCAGTAAACAGGGATATAACTATGGCTACACCTTC.

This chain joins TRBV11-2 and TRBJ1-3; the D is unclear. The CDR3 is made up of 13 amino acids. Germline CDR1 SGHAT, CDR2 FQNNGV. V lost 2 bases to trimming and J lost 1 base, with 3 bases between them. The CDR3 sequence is CASSLQSGNTIYF. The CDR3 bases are TGTGCCAGCAGCTTACAATCTGGAAACACCATATATTTT.

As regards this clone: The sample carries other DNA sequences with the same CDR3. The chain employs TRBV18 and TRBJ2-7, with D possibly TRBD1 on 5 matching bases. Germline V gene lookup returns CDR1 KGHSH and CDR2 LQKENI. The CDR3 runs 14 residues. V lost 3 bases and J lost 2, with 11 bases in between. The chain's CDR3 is CASSPGRETYEQYF. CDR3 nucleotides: TGTGCCAGCTCACCGGGCAGGGAAACCTACGAGCAGTACTTC.

As DNA, the CDR3 is TGCGCCAGCAGCGGAACGGACAAAAAGAACACTGAAGCTTTCTTT. It yields the protein CASSGTDKKNTEAFF. The chain recombines TRBV5-1 with TRBJ1-1; tentatively, D is TRBD1 (5 bases). The CDR3 has 15 residues. Per germline, CDR1 SGHRS and CDR2 YFSETQ. V dropped 4 bases and J dropped 1 base, with 14 bases sitting between them.

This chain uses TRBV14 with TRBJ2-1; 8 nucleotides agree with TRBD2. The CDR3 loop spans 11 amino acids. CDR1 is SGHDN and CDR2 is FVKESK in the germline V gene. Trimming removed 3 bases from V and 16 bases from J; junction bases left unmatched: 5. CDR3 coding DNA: TGTGCCAGCAGCCACGGGACTAGGATATTCTTC. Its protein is CASSHGTRIFF.

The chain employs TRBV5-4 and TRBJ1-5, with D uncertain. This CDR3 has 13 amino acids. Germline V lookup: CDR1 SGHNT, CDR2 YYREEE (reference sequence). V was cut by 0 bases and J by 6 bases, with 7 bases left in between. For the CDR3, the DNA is TGTGCCAGCAGCTTGGAGGTGGGTCAGCCCCAGCATTTT. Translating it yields CASSLEVGQPQHF.

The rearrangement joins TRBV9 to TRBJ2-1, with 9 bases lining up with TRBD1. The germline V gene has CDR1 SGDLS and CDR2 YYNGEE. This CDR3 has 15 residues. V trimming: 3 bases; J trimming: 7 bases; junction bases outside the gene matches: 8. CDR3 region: CASSAPGQGDNEQFF. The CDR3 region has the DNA TGTGCCAGCAGCGCACCGGGACAGGGAGATAATGAGCAGTTCTTC.

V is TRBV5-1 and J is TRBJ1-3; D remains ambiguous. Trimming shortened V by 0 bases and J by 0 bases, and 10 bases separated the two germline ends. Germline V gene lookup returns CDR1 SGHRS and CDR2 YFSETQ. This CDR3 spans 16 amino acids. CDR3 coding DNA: TGCGCCAGCAGCTTGGAGCCCTTAAACTCTGGAAACACCATATATTTT. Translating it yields CASSLEPLNSGNTIYF.

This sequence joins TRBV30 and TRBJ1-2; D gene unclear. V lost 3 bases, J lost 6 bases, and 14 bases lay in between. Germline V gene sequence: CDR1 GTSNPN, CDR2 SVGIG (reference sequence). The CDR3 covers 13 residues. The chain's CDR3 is CAWSVLAGNGYTF. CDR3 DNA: TGTGCCTGGAGCGTCCTAGCGGGGAATGGCTACACCTTC.